This paragraph reports one TCR beta chain. Its antigen is still unknown. The same CDR3 arises from other DNA sequences in this sample as well. These data belong to a study of cytomegalovirus exposure and HLA in healthy donors. Study information: Caucasian-associated ancestry cluster membership applied to less than 85% of a few hundred genotyped donors. Notes on the study in general: When a later analysis was performed, an Asian-associated ancestry cluster reportedly had fewer N-insertions than the roughly 630-donor mean. Reports credit the classifier with highly specific, highly sensitive diagnosis of cytomegalovirus status.

The CDR3 length is 14 residues. V lost 0 bases to trimming and J lost 0 bases, with 6 bases between them. In germline, CDR1 is LGHNA, CDR2 YSLEER. Researchers ran the PCR with 60 Vbeta and 13 Jbeta primers. Assay used: immunoSEQ multiplex PCR; TCRdb lists only in-frame clones, some missing. The data show around 150,000 clones, 80% to 90% seen once. Sequences were obtained from PBMCs. The receptor comes from a man between 18 and 29 years old in good health and CMV-seropositive. V is TRBV4-3 and J is TRBJ2-7; D gene uncertain. The CDR3 DNA reads as TGCGCCAGCAGCCAAGAGCGGAGCTCCTACGAGCAGTACTTC. Translation: CASSQERSSYEQYF.